These 28 T cell receptor beta chains originate from one sample sequenced in a study of T cells in Graves' hyperthyroidism and ophthalmopathy. From RNA transcripts, TCR beta CDR3 regions were amplified. The HTBI primer set drove a first-round RT-PCR of the TCR CDR3. TCRdb re-derived calls from the multiplex PCR reads in MiXCR, one entry per CDR3 protein. The sample yields approximately 400,000 distinct CDR3 sequences, approximately 13% seen once. Sequenced input: blood. These receptors all come from a man aged 25 to 45 with Graves' hyperthyroidism that later progressed to Graves' ophthalmopathy.

This clonotype occurred many times. The chain joins TRBV7-8 to TRBJ1-2, with D hard to call. The V and J ends lost 3 bases and 4 bases respectively, with 9 bases between them. CDR1 and CDR2 (germline): SGHVS, FQNEAQ. The CDR3 length is 13 residues. The DNA for the CDR3 is TGTGCCAGCAGCTTTAGGCTTTCCTATGGCTACACCTTC. Translating gives CASSFRLSYGYTF.

The chain employs TRBV11-3 and TRBJ2-4, with D tentatively TRBD1 or TRBD2 (7 bases each). Per the germline V gene, CDR1 is SGHNT and CDR2 is YENEEA. The CDR3 extends over 16 amino acids. The germline V and J ends were trimmed by 6 bases and 5 bases, with 20 bases remaining between them. CDR3 sequence: CASRPQGGGYENIQYF. The CDR3 DNA follows: TGTGCCAGCAGGCCTCAGGGGGGGGGGTATGAAAACATTCAGTACTTC.

The table lists this clonotype with many counts. The chain combines TRBV7-9 with TRBJ2-5; TRBD2 aligns across 12 bases. Germline assignment: CDR1 SEHNR and CDR2 FQNEAQ (reference sequence). V lost 5 bases to trimming and J lost 2 bases; unmatched junction nucleotides: 6. The CDR3 has 16 residues. The CDR3 DNA sequence: TGTGCCAGCAGCATACCTAGCGGGGGGGAACAAGAGACCCAGTACTTC. Translation: CASSIPSGGEQETQYF.

There are many counts of this clonotype. The gene calls are TRBV2 and TRBJ1-5; D unclear. Germline lookup yields CDR1 SNHLY and CDR2 FYNNEI. This CDR3 has 14 residues. V lost 5 bases and J 0 bases, leaving 8 bases between the germline ends. This chain's CDR3 is CASSPNYSNQPQHF. The CDR3 DNA reads TGTGCCAGCAGTCCAAATTATAGCAATCAGCCCCAGCATTTT.

This clonotype was recorded at least ten times. The CDR3 DNA reads as TGCAGTGCCCGCTCCGGGACAAGGAACACTGAAGCTTTCTTT. This sequence encodes CSARSGTRNTEAFF. This sequence joins TRBV20-1 and TRBJ1-1, with D perhaps matching TRBD1 (6 bases). Trimming cost V 6 bases and J 1 base, with 15 bases left between them. CDR1 is DFQATT and CDR2 is SNEGSKA in the germline V gene (reference sequence). CDR3 length: 14 amino acids.

In its sample, this clonotype was seen a few times. This rearrangement joins TRBV9 to TRBJ1-2; 7 bases align to TRBD1. The V gene's germline CDR1 is SGDLS and CDR2 YYNGEE. CDR3 length: 15 amino acids. The trim removed 3 bases at V and 4 bases at J, leaving 9 bases unmatched. CDR3 sequence (DNA): TGTGCCAGCAGCGCCTTACAGGGGTCGATCTATGGCTACACCTTC. Amino acids: CASSALQGSIYGYTF.

This clonotype occurred many times. This sequence joins TRBV11-3 and TRBJ1-1, with D unclear. V was pared by 5 bases and J by 6 bases, with 10 bases between. Germline CDR1 is SGHNT and CDR2 is YENEEA. The CDR3 is 12 amino acids. In DNA, the CDR3 is TGTGCCAGCAGCCACGGTGCGGCTGAAGCTTTCTTT. It encodes CASSHGAAEAFF.

This clonotype has at least ten counts. This chain uses TRBV6-1 with TRBJ1-1, with D hard to call. The V gene lost 5 bases and the J gene lost 3 bases, with 10 bases spanning the gap. CDR3 length equals 13 residues. From germline, CDR1 is MNHNS and CDR2 SASEGT. DNA of the CDR3: TGTGCCAGCAGTTCCGATGCTTACACTGAAGCTTTCTTT. Translated, it gives CASSSDAYTEAFF.

This clonotype was observed many times. Here the CDR3 DNA reads TGTGCCAGCAGTAGGGATGCTCAGCCCCAGCATTTT. It codes for CASSRDAQPQHF. This chain links TRBV12-3 or TRBV12-4 with TRBJ1-5; the D is unclear. Deletions cut 5 bases from V and 6 bases from J, with 8 bases between. This CDR3 has 12 residues.

This clonotype was counted only a few times. The chain links TRBV19 to TRBJ1-5, with a possible D match to TRBD1 (6 bases). Germline V gives CDR1 LNHDA, CDR2 SQIVND (reference sequence). Trimming cost V 4 bases and J 4 bases, with 14 bases left between them. CDR3 length: 15 amino acids. The chain's CDR3 is CASSTHDRINQPQHF. Here the CDR3 DNA reads TGTGCCAGTAGTACACACGACAGGATTAATCAGCCCCAGCATTTT. The complete variable domain, with remaining parts taken from reference TRBV19 and TRBJ1-5, reads DGGITQSPKYLFRKEGQNVTLSCEQNLNHDAMYWYRQDPGQGLRLIYYSQIVNDFQKGDIAEGYSVSREKKESFPLTVTSAQKNPTAFYLCASSTHDRINQPQHFGDGTRLSIL.

There are many counts of this clonotype. The genes are TRBV7-8 and TRBJ2-7; 10 positions agree with TRBD1. The CDR3 covers 15 residues. CDR1 is SGHVS, CDR2 FQNEAQ, per germline. Germline trimming cut 4 bases from V and 2 bases from J; bases unmatched to any gene: 5. CDR3 sequence: CASSSDRGRPYEQYF. In nucleotides, the CDR3 is TGTGCCAGCAGCTCTGACAGGGGGCGGCCCTACGAGCAGTACTTC.

This clonotype was found many times. V gene TRBV5-1 combines with J gene TRBJ2-1; D may be TRBD2 (6 bases). The germline gives CDR1 SGHRS, CDR2 YFSETQ. The CDR3 has 13 residues. V shed 3 bases and J shed 4 bases, with 8 bases lying between them. The CDR3 is CASSSGTYNEQFF. The CDR3 DNA follows: TGCGCCAGCAGCTCCGGGACTTACAATGAGCAGTTCTTC.

This clonotype appeared many times. The J gene is TRBJ2-5, the V gene TRBV12-3 or TRBV12-4, with TRBD2 matching over 16 bases. The CDR3 length is 16 residues. Unmatched junction bases numbered 5, after V lost 8 bases and J lost 2 bases. CDR3 bases: TGTGCCAGCTCGGGACTAGCGGGGGGGCGGCAAGAGACCCAGTACTTC. Translated: CASSGLAGGRQETQYF.

This clonotype has ten or more counts. V is TRBV7-9 and J is TRBJ2-7; TRBD2 matches 8 bases. CDR3 size: 14 residues. The V gene end was trimmed by 4 bases and the J gene end by 0 bases; junction bases not matched to a gene: 2. Germline V gene data show CDR1 as SEHNR and CDR2 as FQNEAQ (reference sequence). CDR3 in DNA: TGTGCCAGCAGCTCTAGCGGGTCCTCCTACGAGCAGTACTTC. Protein product: CASSSSGSSYEQYF.

This clonotype was detected only a few times. This chain uses TRBV4-1 with TRBJ1-4; possible D gene TRBD1, 6 bases. The CDR3 runs 16 residues. Trimming stripped 2 bases from V and 5 bases from J, with 15 bases between. Germline loops: CDR1 MGHRA, CDR2 YSYEKL. As DNA, the CDR3 is TGCGCCAGCAGCCAACGCGAACAGGGCACGAATGAAAAACTGTTTTTT. It specifies CASSQREQGTNEKLFF.

The V gene is TRBV14, the J gene TRBJ1-1; D unresolved. This CDR3 has 13 residues. Trimming pared 2 bases from V and 6 bases from J, leaving 10 bases between. Per germline, CDR1 SGHDN and CDR2 FVKESK. The CDR3 DNA reads TGTGCCAGCAGCCAAAGACCCAAGTCTGAAGCTTTCTTT. Its translation is CASSQRPKSEAFF.

Many counts were recorded for this clonotype. This chain connects TRBV6-1 to TRBJ2-5; 11 nucleotides match TRBD1. Germline V gives CDR1 MNHNS, CDR2 SASEGT. CDR3 length: 14 residues. The V and J ends lost 6 bases and 5 bases, in that order; junction bases with no gene match: 5. CDR3: CASSVDRGRETQYF. The CDR3 nucleotides read TGTGCCAGCAGCGTGGACAGGGGGCGGGAGACCCAGTACTTC.

This chain links TRBV10-3 with TRBJ1-4; maybe TRBD1 (6 bases). Trimming removed 3 bases from V and 7 bases from J, with 15 bases in between. This CDR3 comprises 15 residues. Per the germline V gene, CDR1 is ENHRY and CDR2 is SYGVKD. The CDR3 nucleotides are TGTGCCATCAGTGACCTCGGACAGACAGGTGAAAAACTGTTTTTT. This encodes CAISDLGQTGEKLFF.

This clonotype was counted only a few times. V usage is TRBV6-1 and J usage is TRBJ2-3; 16 bases align to TRBD2. This CDR3 has 15 residues. Trimming cost V 6 bases and J 10 bases; bases outside gene matches: 7. Germline CDR1 reads MNHNS; CDR2 reads SASEGT. The CDR3 sequence is CASRSGTSGGAAQYF. As DNA, the CDR3 is TGTGCCAGCAGATCTGGGACTAGCGGGGGGGCTGCGCAGTATTTT.

This chain uses TRBV3-1 with TRBJ2-2; 10 nucleotides align to TRBD1. Germline assignment: CDR1 LGHDT and CDR2 YNNKEL (reference sequence). The V segment lost 3 bases and the J segment 7 bases; nucleotides outside the gene matches: 5. CDR3 size: 15 residues. For the CDR3, the DNA is TGTGCCAGCAGCCACCTGACAGGGGGCGGCGGGGAGCTGTTTTTT. Translation gives CASSHLTGGGGELFF.

This clonotype was found many times. This chain connects TRBV9 to TRBJ1-2, with a weak D call TRBD1 (5 bases). Trimming took off 3 bases at V and 4 bases at J, with 10 bases between the two ends. Looked up from germline, CDR1 is SGDLS and CDR2 is YYNGEE. This CDR3 comprises 13 residues. CDR3 coding DNA: TGTGCCAGCAGCGCCGGGACGGCCTATGGCTACACCTTC. Protein product: CASSAGTAYGYTF. Full variable domain (rest looked up from reference TRBV9 and TRBJ1-2): DSGVTQTPKHLITATGQRVTLRCSPRSGDLSVYWYQQSLDQGLQFLIQYYNGEERAKGNILERFSAQQFPDLHSELNLSSLELGDSALYFCASSAGTAYGYTFGSGTRLTVV.

Ten or more counts support this clonotype. V is TRBV29-1 and J is TRBJ1-2; TRBD1 aligns across 9 bases. The CDR3 totals 12 residues. Per germline, CDR1 SQVTM and CDR2 ANQGSEA. With 7 bases clipped from V and 6 bases from J, the junction kept 6 bases outside the gene matches. CDR3 residues: CSAGTGSNGYTF. CDR3 DNA sequence: TGCAGCGCTGGGACAGGGTCAAATGGCTACACCTTC. The whole variable domain, filled in from reference TRBV29-1 and TRBJ1-2, reads SAVISQKPSRDICQRGTSLTIQCQVDSQVTMMFWYRQQPGQSLTLIATANQGSEATYESGFVIDKFPISRPNLTFSTLTVSNMSPEDSSIYLCSAGTGSNGYTFGSGTRLTVV.

The chain has TRBV18 and TRBJ2-3; D is possibly TRBD2 (6 bases). Germline V gives CDR1 KGHSH, CDR2 LQKENI. The germline V and J ends were trimmed by 3 bases and 0 bases, with 13 bases remaining between them. The CDR3 is 16 amino acids. The CDR3 reads CASSPRPGLSTDTQYF. The CDR3 DNA is TGTGCCAGCTCACCGCGACCGGGACTGAGCACAGATACGCAGTATTTT.

This clonotype was counted ten times or more. This chain joins TRBV11-3 and TRBJ2-2; D may be TRBD1 (5 bases). Trimming removed 5 bases from V and 1 base from J, with 14 bases in between. The V gene's germline CDR1 is SGHNT and CDR2 YENEEA. The CDR3 extends over 16 amino acids. CDR3 sequence (DNA): TGTGCCAGCAGCGGGCGAATAGGACAGAACACCGGGGAGCTGTTTTTT. This codes for CASSGRIGQNTGELFF.

Only a few counts were recorded for this clonotype. The chain uses TRBV7-9 and TRBJ2-3; D perhaps matches TRBD2 (5 bases). Germline values: CDR1 SEHNR, CDR2 FQNEAQ (reference sequence). CDR3 length equals 13 residues. The V and J ends lost 6 bases and 2 bases respectively, with 9 bases between them. CDR3 in amino acids: CASRTLATDTQYF. CDR3 sequence (DNA): TGTGCCAGCAGAACCCTAGCCACAGATACGCAGTATTTT. The full variable domain, with the rest looked up from reference TRBV7-9 and TRBJ2-3, is DTGVSQNPRHKITKRGQNVTFRCDPISEHNRLYWYRQTLGQGPEFLTYFQNEAQLEKSRLLSDRFSAERPKGSFSTLEIQRTEQGDSAMYLCASRTLATDTQYFGPGTRLTVL.

This clonotype was counted a few times. The chain combines TRBV6-1 with TRBJ2-7; TRBD1 is a possible D gene (5 bases). With 2 bases removed from V and 3 bases from J, the gap between germline ends came to 11 bases. The CDR3 totals 14 residues. The germline gives CDR1 MNHNS, CDR2 SASEGT. Here the CDR3 DNA reads TGTGCCAGCAGTGAATTGGGGCAGATCTACGAGCAGTACTTC. It yields the protein CASSELGQIYEQYF.

This clonotype showed up just a few times. The V and J genes are TRBV6-1 and TRBJ2-7; 9 positions match TRBD1. The CDR3 has 15 amino acids. Trimming removed 5 bases from V and 4 bases from J; junction bases left unmatched: 9. From germline, CDR1 is MNHNS and CDR2 SASEGT. CDR3 protein: CASSLATGGWYEQYF. Here the CDR3 DNA reads TGTGCCAGCAGTTTAGCTACAGGGGGCTGGTACGAGCAGTACTTC.

This clonotype occurred many times. The rearrangement joins TRBV27 to TRBJ2-1; the D call may be TRBD1 or TRBD2 (5 bases each). CDR3 length: 14 amino acids. The germline CDR1 and CDR2 sequences are MNHEY and SMNVEV (reference sequence). V shed 6 bases and J shed 6 bases, with 15 bases lying between them. The CDR3 coding sequence is TGTGCCAGCAGAACCGGGACCCTCTCCAATGAGCAGTTCTTC. Translated: CASRTGTLSNEQFF.